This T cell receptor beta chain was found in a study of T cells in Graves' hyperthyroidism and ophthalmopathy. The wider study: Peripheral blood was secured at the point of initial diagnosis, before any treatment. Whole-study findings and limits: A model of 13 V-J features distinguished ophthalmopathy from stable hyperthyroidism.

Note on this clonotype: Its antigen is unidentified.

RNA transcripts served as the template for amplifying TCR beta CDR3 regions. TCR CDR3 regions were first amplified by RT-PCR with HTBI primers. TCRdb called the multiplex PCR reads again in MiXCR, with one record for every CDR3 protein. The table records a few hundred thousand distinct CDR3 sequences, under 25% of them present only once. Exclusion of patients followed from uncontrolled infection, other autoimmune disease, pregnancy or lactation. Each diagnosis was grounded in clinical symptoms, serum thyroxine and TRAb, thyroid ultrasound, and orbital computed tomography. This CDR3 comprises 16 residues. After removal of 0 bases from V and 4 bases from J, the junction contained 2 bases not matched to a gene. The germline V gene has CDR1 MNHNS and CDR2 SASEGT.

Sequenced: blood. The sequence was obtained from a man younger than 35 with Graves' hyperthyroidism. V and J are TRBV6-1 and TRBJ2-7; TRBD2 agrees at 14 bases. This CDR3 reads CASSEARTSGRYEQYF. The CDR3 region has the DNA TGTGCCAGCAGTGAAGCGCGGACTAGCGGGAGGTACGAGCAGTACTTC.